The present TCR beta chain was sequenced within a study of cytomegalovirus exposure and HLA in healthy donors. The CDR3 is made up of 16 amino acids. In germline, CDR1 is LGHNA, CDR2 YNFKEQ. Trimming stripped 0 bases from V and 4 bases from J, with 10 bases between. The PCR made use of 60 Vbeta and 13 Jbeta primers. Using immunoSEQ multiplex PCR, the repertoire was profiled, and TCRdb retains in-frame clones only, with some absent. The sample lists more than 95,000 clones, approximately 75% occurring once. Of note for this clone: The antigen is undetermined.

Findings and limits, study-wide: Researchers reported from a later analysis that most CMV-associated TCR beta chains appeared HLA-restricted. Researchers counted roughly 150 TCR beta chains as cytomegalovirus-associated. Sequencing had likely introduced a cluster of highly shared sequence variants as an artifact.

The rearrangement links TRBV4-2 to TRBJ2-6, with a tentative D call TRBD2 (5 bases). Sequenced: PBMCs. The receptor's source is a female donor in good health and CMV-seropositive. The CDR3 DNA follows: TGTGCCAGCAGCCAAGATGCGAGGGTCGGGGCCAACGTCCTGACTTTC. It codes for CASSQDARVGANVLTF.